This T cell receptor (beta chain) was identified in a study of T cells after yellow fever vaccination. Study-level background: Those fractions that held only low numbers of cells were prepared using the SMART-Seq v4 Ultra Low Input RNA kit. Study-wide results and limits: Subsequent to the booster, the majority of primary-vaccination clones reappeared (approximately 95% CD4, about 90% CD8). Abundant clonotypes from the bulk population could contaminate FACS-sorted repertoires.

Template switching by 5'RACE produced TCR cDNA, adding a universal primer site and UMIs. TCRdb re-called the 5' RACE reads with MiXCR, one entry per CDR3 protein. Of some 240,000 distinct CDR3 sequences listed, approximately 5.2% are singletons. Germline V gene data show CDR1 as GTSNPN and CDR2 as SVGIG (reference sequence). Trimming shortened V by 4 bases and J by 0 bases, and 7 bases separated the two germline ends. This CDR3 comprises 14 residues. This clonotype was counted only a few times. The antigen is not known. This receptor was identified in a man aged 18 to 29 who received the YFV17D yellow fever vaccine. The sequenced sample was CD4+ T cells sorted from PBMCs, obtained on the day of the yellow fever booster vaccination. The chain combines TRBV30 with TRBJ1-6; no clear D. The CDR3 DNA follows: TGTGCCTGGACACTTCGCTCCTATAATTCACCCCTCCACTTT. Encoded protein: CAWTLRSYNSPLHF.